This T cell receptor (beta chain) emerged from a study of cytomegalovirus exposure and HLA in healthy donors. The study ran its PCR with 60 Vbeta and 13 Jbeta primers. Assay: immunoSEQ multiplex PCR; the TCRdb copy retains only in-frame clones and omits some. The sample contains 210,000 or so clones, approximately 80% of which appear only once. The CDR3 consists of 18 residues. Germline CDR1 is GTSNPN and CDR2 is SVGIG (reference sequence). The specimen sequenced was PBMCs. The chain recombines TRBV30 with TRBJ2-5; 8 bases align to TRBD1. The J call may be mistaken, given a closer DNA end match to TRBJ2-7. This clonotype was sampled from a woman in her thirties or forties in good health and CMV-seronegative. The CDR3 DNA reads TGTGCCTGGAGTGTTTGGACAGGGTTTACTTTAACCAGCTACGAGCAGTACTTC. The encoded protein is CAWSVWTGFTLTSYEQYF.